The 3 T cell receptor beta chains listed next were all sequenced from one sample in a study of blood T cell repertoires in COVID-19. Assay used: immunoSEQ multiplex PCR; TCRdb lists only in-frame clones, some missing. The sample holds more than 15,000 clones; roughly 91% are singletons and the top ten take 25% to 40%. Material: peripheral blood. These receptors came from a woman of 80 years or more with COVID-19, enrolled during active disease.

The CDR3 bases are TGCAGCGGAGGTTCGGGTTGGTCGGGGGGCACTGAAGCTTTCTTT. Translation gives CSGGSGWSGGTEAFF. This chain joins TRBV29-1 and TRBJ1-1, with a weak D call TRBD1 (5 bases). CDR1 is SQVTM, CDR2 ANQGSEA, per germline. The V gene lost 7 bases and the J gene lost 4 bases, with 22 bases spanning the gap. This CDR3 region has 15 residues.

The CDR3 reads CASSQELTPFRQETQYF. The CDR3 bases are TGCGCCAGCAGCCAAGAATTGACTCCTTTTCGCCAAGAGACCCAGTACTTC. V and J are TRBV4-1 and TRBJ2-5; D call uncertain. The CDR3 has 17 residues. Germline V CDR1 and CDR2: MGHRA, YSYEKL. V was cut by 0 bases and J by 1 base, with 15 bases left in between.

CDR3 nucleotide sequence: TGTGCCATCAGTGTGGCGGGGGGAACGTACAATGAGCAGTTCTTC. Translated: CAISVAGGTYNEQFF. V and J are TRBV10-3 and TRBJ2-1; 8 bases are shared with TRBD2. V lost 4 bases to trimming and J lost 4 bases; unmatched junction nucleotides: 6. Looked up from germline, CDR1 is ENHRY and CDR2 is SYGVKD. This CDR3 comprises 15 residues.